This T cell receptor (beta chain) was identified in a study of T-cell reconstitution after alpha-beta-depleted transplantation in children. This clonotype was counted ten times or more. Per germline, CDR1 DFQATT and CDR2 SNEGSKA (reference sequence). The length of the CDR3 is 15 residues. V was pared by 3 bases and J by 2 bases, with 15 bases between. Unique molecular identifiers were incorporated into the prepared TCRbeta library. A single record per CDR3 protein comes from TCRdb applying MiXCR to the PCR reads. The sample has around 93,000 distinct CDR3 sequences; roughly 8.3% are singletons. This chain links TRBV20-1 with TRBJ2-3; D unresolved. This clonotype was obtained from a human donor who donated a stem cell graft to a child with congenital amegakaryocytic thrombocytopenia. Sequencing used PBMCs from the stem cell graft donor, obtained from the stem cell graft. Here the CDR3 DNA reads TGCAGTGCTAGGGGGATTCCTCGACTCACAGATACGCAGTATTTT. This gives the protein CSARGIPRLTDTQYF.